This entry features one T cell receptor (beta chain) sequence. Its antigen is unknown. The table came from immunoSEQ multiplex PCR; TCRdb's copy has only in-frame clones and leaves some out. The table includes about 160,000 clones, roughly 86% detected once. These data come from a study of cytotoxic CD8 clonotypes in ibrutinib-treated CLL. Looking at the study overall: Patients attained about 25 partial and 2 complete responses; at median approximately 68 months, around 14 remained remitted while approximately 12 progressed. Study-level findings and limits: Shared public clonotypes were rare, and on treatment they either got smaller or stayed the same. Clonality went up at ibrutinib response and then declined back toward baseline at progression.

With cryopreserved PBMCs as the source, 1.5 to 2 micrograms of genomic DNA went to TCR beta libraries. Sequenced material: PBMCs, taken after 12 months of ibrutinib treatment. The sequence came from a human donor with chronic lymphocytic leukemia.

This chain's CDR3 is CASSLGGTRSEQYF. CDR3 nucleotides: TGCGCCAGCAGCTTGGGCGGGACTAGGAGCGAGCAGTACTTC. This chain joins TRBV5-1 and TRBJ2-7; TRBD2 aligns across 8 bases. Germline trimming cut 0 bases from V and 6 bases from J; bases unmatched to any gene: 5. Per the germline V gene, CDR1 is SGHRS and CDR2 is YFSETQ. The CDR3 is 14 amino acids.